A selection of T cell receptor beta chains follows, all from one sample in a study of shared clonotypes between healthy human individuals. The protocol was immunoSEQ multiplex PCR, while the TCRdb copy is restricted to in-frame clones and leaves out a portion. The table lists a few million clones, 90% to 95% of them singletons. Sequenced material: naive CD8+ T cells from PBMCs. The receptors here all came from a man younger than 35 in good health. Some clones in this sample may be carry-over from other donors' samples. Both conserved end residues are part of each CDR3. Each record gives: V gene, clone size, J gene, D gene, CDR3 DNA, CDR3 protein. The D gene is left open where the match is weak. Where a row states a size, it is once, few, many or the class of an expanded clone; other rows omit it.

>TRBV28|.|TRBJ1-1|.
TGTGCCAGCAGCCATAGAGGAATATCATGGTACACTGAAGCTTTCTTT
CASSHRGISWYTEAFF
>TRBV19|.|TRBJ1-1|TRBD1
TGTGCCAGTAGAAACAGGGGGCACACTGAAGCTTTCTTT
CASRNRGHTEAFF
>TRBV28|.|TRBJ2-7|TRBD1
TGTGCCAGCTCTAATCCGGGACAGGGGAAGCACGAGCAGTACTTC
CASSNPGQGKHEQYF
>TRBV27|.|TRBJ2-3|.
TGTGCCAGCAGTGCCGACTCTTATCCTGGCACAGATACGCAGTATTTT
CASSADSYPGTDTQYF
>TRBV4-1|.|TRBJ2-5|TRBD2
TGCGCCAGCAGCCCCGGGACTAGCAGAGAGACCCAGTACTTC
CASSPGTSRETQYF
>TRBV28|.|TRBJ1-2|.
TGTGCCAGCAGTCAGGGGTTTTCCCGGTCCTATGGCTACACCTTC
CASSQGFSRSYGYTF
>TRBV5-4|once|TRBJ2-3|TRBD1
TGTGCCAGCAGCTTGGCCCTCAGGGGGATCAACACAGATACGCAGTATTTT
CASSLALRGINTDTQYF
>TRBV11-2|.|TRBJ2-7|.
TGTGCCAGCAGCTTAGCCGCGACAGGGAGGTTGGGCTACGAGCAGTACTTC
CASSLAATGRLGYEQYF
>TRBV27|.|TRBJ2-7|.
TGTGCCAGCAGAACCCCCGGGACGGGGTTATACGAGCAGTACTTC
CASRTPGTGLYEQYF
>TRBV30|.|TRBJ1-2|.
TGTGCCTCATCCCAAGGGCTCGTGCCCTTAAGCTACACCTTC
CASSQGLVPLSYTF
>TRBV27|.|TRBJ2-7|.
TGTGCCAGCAGTTTTTCAGGGGGGCCTATGCCCTACGAGCAGTACTTC
CASSFSGGPMPYEQYF
>TRBV7-9|once|TRBJ1-3|.
TGTGCCAGCAGCTCTGAGACCGAGGGTCTAAGCTCTGGAAACACCATATATTTT
CASSSETEGLSSGNTIYF
>TRBV4-3|.|TRBJ1-1|.
TGCGCCAGCAGCCAGAATCAGGGGCCCACTGAAGCTTTCTTT
CASSQNQGPTEAFF
>TRBV4-1|.|TRBJ2-3|.
TGCGCCAGCAGCCACCCCACAGATACGCAGTATTTT
CASSHPTDTQYF
>TRBV18|.|TRBJ2-7|TRBD1
TGTGCCAGCTCACCGCCGGGACAGGGAACCCACGAGCAGTACTTC
CASSPPGQGTHEQYF
>TRBV19|.|TRBJ2-5|.
TGTGCCAGTAGTTGGGGGGAAGGCCCAGAGACCCAGTACTTC
CASSWGEGPETQYF
>TRBV4-1|.|TRBJ1-6|.
TGCGCCAGCAGCCAAGACAATCTAAATTCACCCCTCCACTTT
CASSQDNLNSPLHF
>TRBV6-5|once|TRBJ2-7|TRBD1
TGTGCCAGCAGTTACTCGGCAGGGGGCGAGCAGTACTTC
CASSYSAGGEQYF
>TRBV6-5|.|TRBJ2-7|TRBD2
TGTGCCAGCATGGGGTGGGAAGCGGGAGATGAGCAGTACTTC
CASMGWEAGDEQYF
>TRBV7-7|once|TRBJ2-7|.
TGTGCCAGCAGGCGGACCTGCCGGTCCCCCTACGAGCAGTACTTC
CASRRTCRSPYEQYF
>TRBV7-8|.|TRBJ1-2|TRBD1
TGTGCCAGCAGCGTGGAAGACAGGGGATCTAACTATGGCTACACCTTC
CASSVEDRGSNYGYTF
>TRBV2|.|TRBJ2-3|TRBD1
TGTGCCAGCGACAGGGCCGAAGATACGCAGTATTTT
CASDRAEDTQYF
>TRBV7-7|.|TRBJ2-1|TRBD2
TGTGCCAGCAGCCCCGGAGCGGGATCCTACAATGAGCAGTTCTTC
CASSPGAGSYNEQFF
>TRBV30|.|TRBJ2-7|TRBD1
TGTGCCTGGAGCAGCGGACAGGGTGCCGACGAGCAGTACTTC
CAWSSGQGADEQYF
>TRBV4-1|.|TRBJ2-3|.
TGCGCCAGCAGCCAAGGGTCTCTCTCTCACTTGTATTTT
CASSQGSLSHLYF
>TRBV27|.|TRBJ2-1|.
TGTGCCAGCAGTTTAGCGGGAACGATCAATGAGCAGTTCTTC
CASSLAGTINEQFF
>TRBV7-9|.|TRBJ2-5|TRBD1
TGTGCCAGCAGCTGGGACAGGGCCCAGTACTTC
CASSWDRAQYF
>TRBV5-1|few|TRBJ1-1|TRBD1
TGCGCCAGCAGCTTGCGCCAGGGGGGGAACACTGAAGCTTTCTTT
CASSLRQGGNTEAFF
>TRBV7-9|.|TRBJ2-7|.
TGTGCCAGCAGCCCCATTCCCCCAGACCCGTCCTACGAGCAGTACTTC
CASSPIPPDPSYEQYF
>TRBV28|.|TRBJ1-1|TRBD1
TGTGCCAGCAGTCCAGGACAGGAGGTCACTGAAGCTTTCTTT
CASSPGQEVTEAFF
>TRBV7-3|.|TRBJ1-4|.
TGTGCCAGCAGCTTAACAGGGGAGTTGGGAACTAATGAAAAACTGTTTTTT
CASSLTGELGTNEKLFF
>TRBV7-2|.|TRBJ2-7|.
TGTGCCAGCAGCTCGCGAACCGGGCCAACTAGTTACGAGCAGTACTTC
CASSSRTGPTSYEQYF
>TRBV14|.|TRBJ1-1|TRBD1
TGTGCCAGCAGCCTACCGAGAACACAGGGGAATGAAGCTTTCTTT
CASSLPRTQGNEAFF
>TRBV7-9|.|TRBJ2-5|.
TGTGCCAGCAGCTTTCAGACTTACCAAGAGACCCAGTACTTC
CASSFQTYQETQYF
>TRBV6-5|once|TRBJ1-2|.
TGTGCCAGCCGAGACAGTCCTAACTATGGCTACACCTTC
CASRDSPNYGYTF
>TRBV9|.|TRBJ1-5|.
TGTGCCAGCAGCGTAGGAATTTATAGCAATCAGCCCCAGCATTTT
CASSVGIYSNQPQHF
>TRBV27|.|TRBJ2-3|.
TGTGCCAGCAGAGGCTACCACTTGGGGGATACGCAGTATTTT
CASRGYHLGDTQYF
>TRBV13|.|TRBJ1-6|.
TGTGCCAGCAGCGCGCAGGGTGGTGGACTTTCACCCCTCCACTTT
CASSAQGGGLSPLHF
>TRBV9|.|TRBJ2-1|TRBD2
TGTGCCAGCAGCGTAGGCGGGAGTTCCAATGAGCAGTTCTTC
CASSVGGSSNEQFF
>TRBV27|.|TRBJ2-1|.
TGTGCCAGCAGTCCCTTGGAATCCTACTACAATGAGCAGTTCTTC
CASSPLESYYNEQFF
>TRBV28|.|TRBJ1-5|.
TGTGCCAGCAGTTTAAGAGGGTCGGGCCAGCCCCAGCATTTT
CASSLRGSGQPQHF